This T cell receptor beta chain was retrieved from a study of early T cells in non-severe SARS-CoV-2 infection. CDR1 is SGHVS and CDR2 is FQNEAQ in the germline V gene. The V end lost 1 base, the J end lost 5 bases, and 11 bases lay between the germline ends. The CDR3 runs 14 residues. MiXCR, applied by TCRdb to the 5' RACE reads, yields one record per CDR3 protein. Found here are some 64,000 distinct CDR3 sequences, roughly an eighth of them singletons; the top ten hold roughly 8.3%. This clonotype came up a few times. The TCR was taken from an adult who was a healthcare worker with PCR-confirmed SARS-CoV-2 infection or an uninfected control (not recorded which). Sequencing was done on a sample of whole blood. This chain links TRBV7-8 with TRBJ1-1; D not certain. The CDR3 DNA sequence: TGTGCCAGCAGCTTAGGGGAGGGAGAGACTGAAGCTTTCTTT. It codes for CASSLGEGETEAFF.